These 20 T cell receptor beta chains were all obtained from the same sample, sequenced in a study of CD8+ T cells in alopecia areata (dated by TCRdb to between 2017 and 2018). Libraries were prepared through the immunoSEQ multiplex PCR assay. RNA was extracted from all samples and reverse transcribed into cDNA, which served as template for TCR sequencing. In TCRdb, the immuneACCESS table is reduced to in-frame sequences with V and J assigned. These tables do not hold every clone; where another copy was compared, an unresolved V gene accounts for under half, and the others remain unexplained. The sample has 150,000 or so clones on record, roughly 64% of them singletons. Of the sample, 5% to 7% falls within the top ten clones. In light of the paper, this sample's time point label describes: baseline before oral tofacitinib. The sequenced sample was CD4+ T cells sorted from blood, obtained at week 0. These TCRs come from a human donor with alopecia areata.

This clone was observed a handful of times. This chain connects TRBV5-1 to TRBJ1-5, with D unresolved. V was shortened by 1 base and J by 6 bases, with 5 bases between the two germline ends. CDR3 length equals 12 residues. Germline CDR1 and CDR2: SGHRS and YFSETQ. CDR3: CASSLRPQPQHF. Written as DNA, the CDR3 is TGCGCCAGCAGCTTGCGACCTCAGCCCCAGCATTTT.

This chain connects TRBV29-1 to TRBJ1-2; a possible D gene is TRBD1 (5 bases). Germline loops: CDR1 SQVTM, CDR2 ANQGSEA. The CDR3 extends over 13 amino acids. Trimming removed 1 base at V and 9 bases at J, with 15 bases between. CDR3 residues: CSVEGGTGQSYTF. The CDR3 region has the DNA TGCAGCGTTGAAGGCGGGACCGGACAAAGCTACACCTTC.

This clone was observed a few times. This chain links TRBV7-2 with TRBJ2-5; D uncertain. The germline CDR1 and CDR2 sequences are SGHTA and FQGNSA. The CDR3 totals 14 residues. V was shortened by 1 base and J by 4 bases, with 10 bases between the two germline ends. Written as DNA, the CDR3 is TGTGCCAGCAGCTTAGAGGTAGTCACAGAGACCCAGTACTTC. Translation: CASSLEVVTETQYF.

The chain uses TRBV7-9 and TRBJ2-7; D is perhaps TRBD1 (6 bases). Trimming stripped 3 bases from V and 3 bases from J, with 15 bases between. This CDR3 is built from 15 residues. Germline V lookup: CDR1 SEHNR, CDR2 FQNEAQ (reference sequence). The CDR3 region is CASSLEQGRDYEQYF. The CDR3 DNA is TGTGCCAGCAGCTTGGAACAGGGTAGAGACTACGAGCAGTACTTC.

V and J are TRBV5-4 and TRBJ1-5; D remains ambiguous. V was trimmed by 0 bases and J by 2 bases, leaving 9 bases between them. The CDR3 covers 15 residues. Germline V CDR1 and CDR2: SGHNT, YYREEE (reference sequence). CDR3 protein: CASSLGPLGNQPQHF. The CDR3 DNA is TGTGCCAGCAGCTTGGGGCCGCTTGGCAATCAGCCCCAGCATTTT.

This clone was counted between two and nine times. The chain joins TRBV6-5 to TRBJ2-6; D remains unclear. Trimming shortened V by 4 bases and J by 0 bases, and 10 bases separated the two germline ends. Per the germline V gene, CDR1 is MNHEY and CDR2 is SVGAGI. The CDR3 length is 16 residues. The CDR3 loop reads CASSSRAGSGANVLTF. The CDR3 region has the DNA TGTGCCAGCAGTTCCCGGGCCGGCTCTGGGGCCAACGTCCTGACTTTC.

This chain links TRBV5-6 with TRBJ1-2; 9 nucleotides line up with TRBD1. V gave up 7 bases and J gave up 6 bases; unmatched junction bases: 7. The CDR3 runs 13 residues. Germline V gene sequence: CDR1 SGHDT, CDR2 YYEEEE. CDR3 amino acids: CASDKGQGNGYTF. The CDR3, as DNA: TGTGCCAGCGATAAGGGACAGGGCAATGGCTACACCTTC.

This chain links TRBV7-2 with TRBJ2-7; 8 bases are a match to TRBD2. The V gene end was trimmed by 5 bases and the J gene end by 0 bases; junction bases not matched to a gene: 9. Germline assignment: CDR1 SGHTA and CDR2 FQGNSA. This CDR3 has 16 residues. The CDR3 DNA reads TGTGCCAGCAGCCGCCGGGGCGGGGGGCTCTCCTACGAGCAGTACTTC. It codes for CASSRRGGGLSYEQYF.

This clone was observed once. The chain links TRBV18 to TRBJ1-1; D is unclear. V lost 4 bases and J lost 3, with 12 bases in between. Germline loops: CDR1 KGHSH, CDR2 LQKENI. The CDR3 is 14 residues long. In nucleotides, the CDR3 is TGTGCCAGCTCACAGGGCGTCGTTGACACTGAAGCTTTCTTT. Translating it yields CASSQGVVDTEAFF.

This clone turned up a few times. This sequence joins TRBV14 and TRBJ2-7, with 7 bases aligning to TRBD1. Losses at the gene ends were 5 bases for V and 3 bases for J; bases not matched to a gene: 13. The germline V gene has CDR1 SGHDN and CDR2 FVKESK. The CDR3 contains 16 residues. The CDR3 coding sequence is TGTGCCAGCAGCTCCCCGGGACAGATGAGTTACTACGAGCAGTACTTC. This encodes CASSSPGQMSYYEQYF.

This clone showed up just a few times. V gene TRBV29-1 combines with J gene TRBJ2-5, with D perhaps matching TRBD1 (6 bases). This CDR3 spans 12 amino acids. CDR1 and CDR2 (germline): SQVTM, ANQGSEA. V was pared by 4 bases and J by 2 bases, with 8 bases between. The CDR3 bases are TGCAGCGTTGGGACAGCTCAAGAGACCCAGTACTTC. It specifies CSVGTAQETQYF. Drawing the rest from reference TRBV29-1 and TRBJ2-5, the complete variable domain is SAVISQKPSRDICQRGTSLTIQCQVDSQVTMMFWYRQQPGQSLTLIATANQGSEATYESGFVIDKFPISRPNLTFSTLTVSNMSPEDSSIYLCSVGTAQETQYFGPGTRLLVL.

The chain has TRBV2 and TRBJ2-5; 9 positions agree with TRBD2. After removal of 5 bases from V and 1 base from J, the junction contained 5 bases not matched to a gene. CDR3 length: 15 amino acids. Germline loops: CDR1 SNHLY, CDR2 FYNNEI. As DNA, the CDR3 is TGTGCCAGCAGTCCGGAGCGGGGGGCCCAAGAGACCCAGTACTTC. It yields the protein CASSPERGAQETQYF.

This clone was seen only a few times. The V gene is TRBV10-3, the J gene TRBJ1-6; TRBD1 matches at 7 bases. The germline V gene has CDR1 ENHRY and CDR2 SYGVKD. CDR3 length equals 15 residues. V lost 3 bases to trimming and J lost 11 bases; unmatched junction nucleotides: 10. The CDR3 sequence is CAISDIQGPQAPLHF. CDR3 DNA sequence: TGTGCCATCAGTGACATACAGGGGCCCCAGGCACCCCTCCACTTT.

The CDR3 coding sequence is TGCAGCGTGGACCTTAATATGAACACTGAAGCTTTCTTT. Its protein product is CSVDLNMNTEAFF. The genes are TRBV29-1 and TRBJ1-1; D gene uncertain. Germline assignment: CDR1 SQVTM and CDR2 ANQGSEA. V dropped 6 bases and J dropped 0 bases, with 11 bases sitting between them. This CDR3 has 13 residues.

The chain uses TRBV29-1 and TRBJ2-1; possibly TRBD1 or TRBD2 for D (6 bases each). The V end lost 5 bases, the J end lost 9 bases, and 14 bases lay between the germline ends. Germline loops: CDR1 SQVTM, CDR2 ANQGSEA. CDR3 length equals 12 residues. CDR3 nucleotides: TGCAGCGTTCTGTCGGGGGCGGTTGAGCAGTTCTTC. Protein sequence: CSVLSGAVEQFF.

This chain uses TRBV30 with TRBJ2-3; 7 bases line up with TRBD1. Germline loops: CDR1 GTSNPN, CDR2 SVGIG (reference sequence). The V segment lost 1 base and the J segment 3 bases; nucleotides outside the gene matches: 13. There are 17 residues in the CDR3. The CDR3: CAWSASWGQPPTDTQYF. The CDR3, as DNA: TGTGCCTGGAGTGCCTCTTGGGGACAGCCTCCTACAGATACGCAGTATTTT.

The rearrangement joins TRBV7-6 to TRBJ2-2; D is uncertain. The CDR3 is made up of 11 amino acids. Between the trimmed V and J ends, which lost 5 bases and 5 bases, there was a span of 3 bases. Germline CDR1 is SGHVS and CDR2 is FNYEAQ. CDR3 loop: CASSRTGELFF. CDR3 in DNA: TGTGCCAGCAGCAGAACCGGGGAGCTGTTTTTT.

This chain joins TRBV29-1 and TRBJ2-3; D might be TRBD2 (6 bases). CDR3 length: 10 residues. The V gene lost 7 bases and the J gene lost 5 bases, with 7 bases spanning the gap. In germline, CDR1 is SQVTM, CDR2 ANQGSEA. The DNA for the CDR3 is TGCAGCGGGGGGGAAGATACGCAGTATTTT. Residues: CSGGEDTQYF.

The rearrangement links TRBV5-6 to TRBJ1-5; D not certain. The germline CDR1 and CDR2 sequences are SGHDT and YYEEEE. The CDR3 totals 17 residues. Trimming took off 5 bases at V and 1 base at J, with 19 bases between the two ends. DNA for the CDR3: TGTGCCAGCAGGCGGAGGCAGGTCACGGGAAGCAATCAGCCCCAGCATTTT. This gives the protein CASRRRQVTGSNQPQHF.

J is TRBJ1-2 and V is TRBV5-4; no clear D. Germline V CDR1 and CDR2: SGHNT, YYREEE (reference sequence). This CDR3 has 14 residues. The V end lost 1 base, the J end lost 8 bases, and 15 bases lay between the germline ends. The CDR3 loop reads CASSLIGLEAGYTF. DNA for the CDR3: TGTGCCAGCAGCTTGATAGGGCTTGAGGCGGGCTACACCTTC.